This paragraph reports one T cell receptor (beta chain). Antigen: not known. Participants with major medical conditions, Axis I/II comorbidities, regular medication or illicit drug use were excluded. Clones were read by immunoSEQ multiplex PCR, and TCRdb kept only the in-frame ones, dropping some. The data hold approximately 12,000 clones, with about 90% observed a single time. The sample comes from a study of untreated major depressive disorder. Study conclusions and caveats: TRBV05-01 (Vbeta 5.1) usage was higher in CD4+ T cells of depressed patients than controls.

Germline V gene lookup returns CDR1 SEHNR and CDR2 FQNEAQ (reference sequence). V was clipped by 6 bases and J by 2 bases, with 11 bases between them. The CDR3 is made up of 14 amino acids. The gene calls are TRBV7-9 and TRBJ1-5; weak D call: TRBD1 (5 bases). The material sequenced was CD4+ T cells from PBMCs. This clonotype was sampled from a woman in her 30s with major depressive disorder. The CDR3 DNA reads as TGTGCCAGCAGTAGGGGTGTGGGCAATCAGCCCCAGCATTTT. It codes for CASSRGVGNQPQHF.